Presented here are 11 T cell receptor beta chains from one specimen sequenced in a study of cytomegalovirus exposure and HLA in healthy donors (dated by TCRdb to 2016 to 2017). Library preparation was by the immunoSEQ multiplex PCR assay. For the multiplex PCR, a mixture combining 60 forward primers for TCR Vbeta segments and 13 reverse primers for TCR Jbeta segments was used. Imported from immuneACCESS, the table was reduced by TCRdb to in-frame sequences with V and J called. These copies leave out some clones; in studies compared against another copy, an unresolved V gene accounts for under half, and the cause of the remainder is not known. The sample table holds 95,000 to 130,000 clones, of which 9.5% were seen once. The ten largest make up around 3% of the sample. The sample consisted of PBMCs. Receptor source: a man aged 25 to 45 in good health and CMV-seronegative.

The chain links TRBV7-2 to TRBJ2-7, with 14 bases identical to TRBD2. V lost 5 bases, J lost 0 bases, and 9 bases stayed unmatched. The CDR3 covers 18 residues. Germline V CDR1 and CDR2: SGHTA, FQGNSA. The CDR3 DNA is TGTGCCAGCAGCGGCGGACTAGCGGGGGGCCGGCGCTCCTACGAGCAGTACTTC. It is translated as CASSGGLAGGRRSYEQYF.

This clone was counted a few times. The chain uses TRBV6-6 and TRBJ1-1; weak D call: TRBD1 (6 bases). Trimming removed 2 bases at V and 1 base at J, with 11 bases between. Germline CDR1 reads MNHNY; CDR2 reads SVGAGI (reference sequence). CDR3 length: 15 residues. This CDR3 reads CASSYARGANTEAFF. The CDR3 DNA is TGTGCCAGCAGTTACGCTCGGGGGGCGAACACTGAAGCTTTCTTT.

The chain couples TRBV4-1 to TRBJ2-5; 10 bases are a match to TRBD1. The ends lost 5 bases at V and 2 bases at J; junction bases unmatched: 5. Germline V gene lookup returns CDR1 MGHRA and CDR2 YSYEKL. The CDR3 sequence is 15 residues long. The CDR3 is CASSSGQGDQETQYF. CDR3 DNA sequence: TGCGCCAGCAGCTCCGGACAGGGGGATCAAGAGACCCAGTACTTC.

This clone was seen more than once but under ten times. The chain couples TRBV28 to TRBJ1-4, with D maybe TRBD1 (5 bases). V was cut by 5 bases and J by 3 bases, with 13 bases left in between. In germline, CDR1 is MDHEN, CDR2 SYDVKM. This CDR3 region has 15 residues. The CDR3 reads CASSAQGAPNEKLFF. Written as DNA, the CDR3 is TGTGCCAGCAGTGCCCAGGGTGCCCCTAATGAAAAACTGTTTTTT.

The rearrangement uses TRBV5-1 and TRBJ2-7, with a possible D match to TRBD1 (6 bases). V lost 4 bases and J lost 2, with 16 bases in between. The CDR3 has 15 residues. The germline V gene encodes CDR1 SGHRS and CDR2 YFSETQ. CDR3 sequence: CASSPAATGAYEQYF. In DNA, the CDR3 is TGCGCCAGCAGCCCGGCCGCGACAGGTGCCTACGAGCAGTACTTC.

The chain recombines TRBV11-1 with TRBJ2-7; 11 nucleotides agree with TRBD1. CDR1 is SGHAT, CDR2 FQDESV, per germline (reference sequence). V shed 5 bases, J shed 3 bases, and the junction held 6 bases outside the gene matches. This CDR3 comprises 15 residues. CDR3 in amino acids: CASSPRDRGDYEQYF. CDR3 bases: TGTGCCAGCAGCCCTCGGGACAGGGGGGACTACGAGCAGTACTTC.

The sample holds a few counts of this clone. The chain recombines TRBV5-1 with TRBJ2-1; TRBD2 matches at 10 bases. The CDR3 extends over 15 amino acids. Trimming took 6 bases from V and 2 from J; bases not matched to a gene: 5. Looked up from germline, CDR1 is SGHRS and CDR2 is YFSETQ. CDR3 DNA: TGCGCCAGCAAACTAGCGGGGCTAACCTACAATGAGCAGTTCTTC. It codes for CASKLAGLTYNEQFF.

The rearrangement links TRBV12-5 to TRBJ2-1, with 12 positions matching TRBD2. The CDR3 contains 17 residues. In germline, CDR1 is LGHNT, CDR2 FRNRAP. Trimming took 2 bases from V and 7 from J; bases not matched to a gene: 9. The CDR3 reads CASGLPLPSGGANEQFF. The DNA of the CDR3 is TGTGCTAGTGGTTTGCCTCTCCCTAGCGGGGGGGCGAATGAGCAGTTCTTC.

The CDR3 coding sequence is TGTGCCAGCAGCAGGACAGGGCTAGGATCCTACGAGCAGTACTTC. Translating gives CASSRTGLGSYEQYF. The chain is built from TRBV27 and TRBJ2-7; 8 nucleotides agree with TRBD1. Germline CDR1 reads MNHEY; CDR2 reads SMNVEV (reference sequence). The junction had 8 bases not matched to a gene; V was cut back by 6 bases and J by 1 base. The CDR3 length is 15 residues.

CDR3 sequence (DNA): TGTGCCAGCAGTGATCGGGAAGATGTCTACGAGCAGTACTTC. Encoded protein: CASSDREDVYEQYF. This chain uses TRBV6-1 with TRBJ2-7; D is perhaps TRBD2 (5 bases). This CDR3 is built from 14 residues. Per germline, CDR1 MNHNS and CDR2 SASEGT. V was cut by 3 bases and J by 3 bases, with 12 bases left in between.

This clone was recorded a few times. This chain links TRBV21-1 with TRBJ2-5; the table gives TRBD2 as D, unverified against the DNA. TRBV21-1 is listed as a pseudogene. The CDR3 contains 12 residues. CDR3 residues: CASTRHQETQYF. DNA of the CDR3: TGTGCCAGCACGAGGCACCAAGAGACCCAGTACTTC.